This passage covers 20 T cell receptor beta chains from one sample sequenced in a study of lymphopenia after photon versus proton radiotherapy. Some clones are missing from TCRdb's copy, which holds only in-frame ones; the method was immunoSEQ multiplex PCR. Among tens of thousands of clones listed, 94% were seen once. The sequencing used peripheral blood, collected from a patient treated with photon-based radiotherapy. The receptors here all came from a woman aged 50 to 65 with cholangiocarcinoma.

V usage is TRBV18 and J usage is TRBJ1-4; perhaps TRBD1 as D (5 bases). The germline CDR1 and CDR2 sequences are KGHSH and LQKENI. CDR3 length: 13 residues. Trimming cost V 5 bases and J 4 bases, with 8 bases left between them. CDR3 DNA sequence: TGTGCCAGCTCAGGTACAGGTAATGAAAAACTGTTTTTT. This gives the protein CASSGTGNEKLFF.

This clone has only one observation. The chain links TRBV15 to TRBJ2-7; 7 bases are shared with TRBD1. From germline, CDR1 is LNHNV and CDR2 YYDKDF (reference sequence). The CDR3 length is 15 residues. Trimming at V came to 3 bases and at J to 2 bases, leaving 7 bases not matched to a gene. This chain's CDR3 is CATSRLDREPYEQYF. DNA for the CDR3: TGTGCCACCAGCAGGCTCGACAGGGAACCCTACGAGCAGTACTTC.

V usage is TRBV27 and J usage is TRBJ1-2, with TRBD1 matching over 9 bases. After removal of 6 bases from V and 7 bases from J, the junction contained 6 bases not matched to a gene. The CDR3 consists of 13 residues. Germline values: CDR1 MNHEY, CDR2 SMNVEV (reference sequence). The CDR3 reads CASRQTGQGGYTF. The CDR3 coding sequence is TGTGCCAGCAGACAAACGGGACAGGGTGGCTACACCTTC.

The chain has TRBV25-1 and TRBJ1-5; D is possibly TRBD1 (5 bases). Looked up from germline, CDR1 is MGHDK and CDR2 is SYGVNS. CDR3 length: 14 residues. Trimming shortened V by 4 bases and J by 2 bases, and 9 bases separated the two germline ends. The CDR3: CASSATGRNQPQHF. The CDR3 nucleotides read TGTGCCAGCAGTGCCACAGGTCGCAATCAGCCCCAGCATTTT.

This chain links TRBV10-1 with TRBJ2-4; D possibly uses TRBD1 or TRBD2 (5 bases each). V lost 0 bases to trimming and J lost 7 bases, with 13 bases between them. CDR1 WNHNN and CDR2 SYGVQD come from the germline V gene (reference sequence). This CDR3 is 15 amino acids long. CDR3 sequence reads: CASSESGTAANIQYF. CDR3 DNA: TGCGCCAGCAGTGAGTCGGGGACCGCGGCTAACATTCAGTACTTC.

The rearrangement links TRBV5-1 to TRBJ1-3; maybe TRBD1 (5 bases). There are 16 residues in the CDR3. The V gene's germline CDR1 is SGHRS and CDR2 YFSETQ. V was trimmed by 4 bases and J by 0 bases, leaving 14 bases between them. The CDR3, as DNA: TGCGCCAGCAGCATTGGGACGGCACCCTCTGGAAACACCATATATTTT. Protein product: CASSIGTAPSGNTIYF.

J is TRBJ1-2 and V is TRBV7-9, with D uncertain. The CDR3 is 16 amino acids. Between the trimmed V and J ends, which lost 1 base and 2 bases, there was a span of 14 bases. Germline loops: CDR1 SEHNR, CDR2 FQNEAQ (reference sequence). Here the CDR3 DNA reads TGTGCCAGCAGCTTAGTTTCGATCAGAACGAACTATGGCTACACCTTC. Residues: CASSLVSIRTNYGYTF.

The chain employs TRBV27 and TRBJ2-1; the D gene is possibly TRBD2 (5 bases). CDR3 length: 13 amino acids. Germline CDR1 and CDR2: MNHEY and SMNVEV (reference sequence). The V gene lost 7 bases and the J gene lost 8 bases, with 15 bases spanning the gap. The CDR3 loop reads CASTGLLNDEQFF. The CDR3 coding sequence is TGTGCCAGCACCGGACTCCTCAACGATGAGCAGTTCTTC.

This CDR3 is CAWGLADTQYF. In nucleotides, the CDR3 is TGTGCCTGGGGACTAGCGGATACGCAGTATTTT. The chain couples TRBV30 to TRBJ2-3; 9 bases match TRBD2. Germline V gene sequence: CDR1 GTSNPN, CDR2 SVGIG (reference sequence). This CDR3 region has 11 residues. The trim removed 5 bases at V and 6 bases at J, leaving 0 bases unmatched.

The V gene is TRBV19, the J gene TRBJ1-3, with D possibly being TRBD1 (5 bases). Germline V gene sequence: CDR1 LNHDA, CDR2 SQIVND (reference sequence). The CDR3 loop spans 12 amino acids. V gave up 6 bases and J gave up 2 bases, with 5 bases separating them. This chain's CDR3 is CASSRAGNTIYF. CDR3 sequence (DNA): TGTGCCAGTAGCAGGGCTGGAAACACCATATATTTT.

The rearrangement links TRBV7-9 to TRBJ1-2; D is unresolved. Germline V gene data show CDR1 as SEHNR and CDR2 as FQNEAQ (reference sequence). This CDR3 comprises 15 residues. V shed 0 bases and J shed 1 base, with 9 bases lying between them. CDR3 protein: CASSLATGINYGYTF. The CDR3 nucleotides are TGTGCCAGCAGCTTAGCAACGGGGATTAACTATGGCTACACCTTC.

CDR3 in amino acids: CASSRDRVYEQYF. The CDR3 bases are TGTGCCAGCAGTCGGGACAGAGTATACGAGCAGTACTTC. This chain links TRBV6-6 with TRBJ2-7; 7 bases fit TRBD1. This CDR3 is built from 13 residues. J lost 4 bases, V lost 5 bases, and 5 bases had no gene match. CDR1 and CDR2 (germline): MNHNY, SVGAGI (reference sequence).

The CDR3 protein is CASSLSAQATYEQYF. CDR3 nucleotide sequence: TGTGCCAGCAGTTTATCTGCCCAGGCGACCTACGAGCAGTACTTC. The chain carries TRBV27 and TRBJ2-7; D is undetermined. Germline V lookup: CDR1 MNHEY, CDR2 SMNVEV (reference sequence). V shed 0 bases and J shed 2 bases, with 11 bases lying between them. This CDR3 has 15 residues.

The gene calls are TRBV30 and TRBJ1-2, with 7 bases matching TRBD1. CDR1 and CDR2 (germline): GTSNPN, SVGIG (reference sequence). V was clipped by 5 bases and J by 9 bases; unmatched bases: 12. The CDR3 sequence is 13 residues long. DNA of the CDR3: TGTGCCTGGGCCGGGAAGGGGGCTATTAGCTACACCTTC. Residues: CAWAGKGAISYTF.

The chain employs TRBV18 and TRBJ2-3; D not certain. Trimming cost V 6 bases and J 3 bases, with 4 bases left between them. This CDR3 comprises 11 residues. Germline V CDR1 and CDR2: KGHSH, LQKENI. CDR3 in amino acids: CASSSTDTQYF. CDR3 nucleotides: TGTGCCAGCTCGAGTACAGATACGCAGTATTTT.

J is TRBJ2-5 and V is TRBV5-4; 7 bases fit TRBD2. The J segment lost 4 bases and the V segment lost 0 bases, leaving 3 bases of the junction unmatched. The CDR3 loop spans 14 amino acids. CDR1 and CDR2 from the germline V gene are SGHNT and YYREEE (reference sequence). As DNA, the CDR3 is TGTGCCAGCAGCTTGGGGAAGCGGGGAGAGACCCAGTACTTC. This codes for CASSLGKRGETQYF. The whole variable domain, remainder taken from reference TRBV5-4 and TRBJ2-5, is ETGVTQSPTHLIKTRGQQVTLRCSSQSGHNTVSWYQQALGQGPQFIFQYYREEENGRGNFPPRFSGLQFPNYSSELNVNALELDDSALYLCASSLGKRGETQYFGPGTRLLVL.

This chain uses TRBV25-1 with TRBJ2-3; TRBD1 is a possible D gene (6 bases). The CDR3 runs 13 residues. Germline V gene lookup returns CDR1 MGHDK and CDR2 SYGVNS. Trimming pared 4 bases from V and 1 base from J, leaving 6 bases between. CDR3 nucleotide sequence: TGTGCCAGCAGTGGGGGGCGCACAGATACGCAGTATTTT. Translation gives CASSGGRTDTQYF.

This clone came up once. The CDR3 DNA is TGTGCCAGCAGCTTATTCGACCTGACGGGGACTGAAGCTTTCTTT. This gives the protein CASSLFDLTGTEAFF. The gene calls are TRBV11-2 and TRBJ1-1; no definite D call. Trimming left V 2 bases short and J 5 bases short, with 15 bases between. The CDR3 runs to 15 residues. From germline, CDR1 is SGHAT and CDR2 FQNNGV.

V gene TRBV11-2 combines with J gene TRBJ2-7; TRBD1 matches 10 bases. The CDR3 length is 17 residues. V gave up 5 bases and J gave up 2 bases; unmatched junction bases: 12. Per the germline V gene, CDR1 is SGHAT and CDR2 is FQNNGV. CDR3 sequence reads: CASSGPGQGSPTYEQYF. In DNA, the CDR3 is TGTGCCAGCAGCGGCCCGGGACAGGGGAGCCCCACCTACGAGCAGTACTTC.

Here the CDR3 reads CASSLSVTGGRMNTEAFF. CDR3 coding DNA: TGTGCCAGCAGCTTAAGTGTGACAGGGGGCCGAATGAACACTGAAGCTTTCTTT. The chain uses TRBV7-2 and TRBJ1-1; 10 bases line up with TRBD1. There are 18 residues in the CDR3. The J segment lost 0 bases and the V segment lost 2 bases, leaving 9 bases of the junction unmatched. The germline CDR1 and CDR2 sequences are SGHTA and FQGNSA.